The rows below give T cell receptor beta chains drawn from one sample of a study of graft-versus-host responses after intestinal transplantation. The protocol was immunoSEQ multiplex PCR, while the TCRdb copy is restricted to in-frame clones and leaves out a portion. Of tens of thousands of clones in the sample, roughly nine tenths were seen once. Their target antigens are unknown. Sequencing was performed on unstimulated CD8+ T cells sorted from spleen or lymph node cells, taken before intestinal transplant. The origin of the receptors is a human donor who received an intestinal transplant. The CDR3 runs from the conserved cysteine through the conserved F or W. A D gene is named only where the DNA matches it firmly. Clone size, where shown, is once, few, many, or a class for clones that have expanded.

j_call d_call v_call clone_size cdr3_nt cdr3_aa
TRBJ2-5 - TRBV5-4 - TGTGCCAGCAGCTCACTCCATACGGACACCGAACAAGAGACCCAGTACTTC CASSSLHTDTEQETQYF
TRBJ1-2 - TRBV6-5 few TGTGCCAGCAGTTCCGGAGTTGAATATGGCTACACCTTC CASSSGVEYGYTF
TRBJ2-1 TRBD2 TRBV9 - TGTGCCAGCAGCGTTTTAGCGGGGGGCTCCTACAATGAGCAGTTCTTC CASSVLAGGSYNEQFF
TRBJ1-1 - TRBV19 - TGTGCCAGTAGTATGGGGACAAGGAACACTGAAGCTTTCTTT CASSMGTRNTEAFF
TRBJ1-2 - TRBV4-1 - TGCGCCAGCAGCCAAGACGGTGAGAGCGGCTACACCTTC CASSQDGESGYTF
TRBJ2-5 TRBD1 TRBV12-5 - TGTGCTAGTGGCTTAGGGGACAGACAAGAGACCCAGTACTTC CASGLGDRQETQYF
TRBJ1-2 - TRBV25-1 - TGTGCCAGCAGTGGAACGGGTGGCTACACCTTC CASSGTGGYTF
TRBJ2-1 - TRBV9 - TGTGCCAGCAGCCCCTGGGACTTCGCTGAGCAGTTCTTC CASSPWDFAEQFF
TRBJ2-6 - TRBV7-9 - TGTGCCAGCAGCCACACAGTCTCTGGGGCCAACGTCCTGACTTTC CASSHTVSGANVLTF
TRBJ2-1 - TRBV9 - TGTGCCAGCAGCGAATTCAGGGAAAATGAGCAGTTCTTC CASSEFRENEQFF
TRBJ1-1 TRBD1 TRBV7-2 - TGTGCCAGCAGCCTGGGACAGGGAAAAACTGAAGCTTTCTTT CASSLGQGKTEAFF
TRBJ2-7 TRBD1 TRBV5-1 few TGCGCCAGCAGCCCGGGACAGGGGGTTTACGAGCAGTACTTC CASSPGQGVYEQYF
TRBJ2-1 TRBD1 TRBV10-3 - TGTGCCATCAGTGTCTCCGGGACAGGGGAGTACAATGAGCAGTTCTTC CAISVSGTGEYNEQFF